This T cell receptor (beta chain) is from a study of long-term antiretroviral therapy in people with HIV. At the level of the study: The 2015 immediate-ART recommendation was preceded by the earliest samples by about a decade.

Run at survey level, the immunoSEQ assay was version v3.0. The repertoire was sequenced with immunoSEQ multiplex PCR; TCRdb's copy has only in-frame clones and lacks some. Counted here are more than 15,000 clones, roughly 80% occurring once; the ten biggest clones make up about 15%. This CDR3 comprises 15 residues. CDR1 and CDR2 from the germline V gene are SGHTS and YDEGEE. V lost 5 bases, J lost 4 bases, and 16 bases lay in between. The chain couples TRBV5-8 to TRBJ1-5; perhaps TRBD1 as D (5 bases). This clonotype was sampled from a woman in her thirties with HIV. The source material was unsorted PBMCs, sampled 2.9 years after starting antiretroviral therapy. CDR3 bases: TGTGCCAGCAGTCCCTCGTGGGGGTTGAATCAGCCCCAGCATTTT. Translated, it gives CASSPSWGLNQPQHF. Based on the CDR3 plus reference TRBV5-8 and TRBJ1-5, the full variable domain is EAGVTQSPTHLIKTRGQQATLRCSPISGHTSVYWYQQALGLGLQFLLWYDEGEERNRGNFPPRFSGRQFPNYSSELNVNALELEDSALYLCASSPSWGLNQPQHFGDGTRLSIL.